This T cell receptor (beta chain) was retrieved from a study of control samples from healthy donors and cancer patients. This clone was observed a single time. Profiled with immunoSEQ multiplex PCR; TCRdb holds only in-frame clones, not every one. The top ten hold approximately 14% of the sample, which has about 100,000 clones, around 88% seen once. The source is a man aged 30 to 39 in good health. What was sequenced was blood.

CDR3: CASSLPSEQYF. CDR3 DNA: TGTGCCAGCAGCTTACCTTCCGAGCAGTACTTC. The rearrangement links TRBV11-3 to TRBJ2-7; D remains ambiguous. The CDR3 length is 11 residues. Trimming pared 2 bases from V and 6 bases from J, leaving 5 bases between. The germline CDR1 and CDR2 sequences are SGHNT and YENEEA.